The sequence of this T cell receptor beta chain was determined in a study of T cell repertoires in cytomegalovirus infection. TCRdb passed the reads through MiXCR, listing each CDR3 protein once. The profile shows approximately 500,000 distinct CDR3 sequences, about 11% of them singletons. The length of the CDR3 is 13 residues. V was pared by 9 bases and J by 4 bases, with 5 bases of the junction left unmatched. This clonotype was counted many times. This chain uses TRBV12-3 or TRBV12-4 with TRBJ2-2, with 7 bases identical to TRBD1. Material for sequencing was PBMCs. This sequence was found in a human donor in good health (CMV status not recorded). Some clones in this sample may be carry-over from other donors' samples. CDR3 in amino acids: CASRQGFTGELFF. The CDR3 bases are TGTGCCAGTCGACAGGGATTCACCGGGGAGCTGTTTTTT.